The clone carrying this T cell receptor (beta chain) has a handful of counts. This entry belongs to a study of human T cells and chemical hapten exposure. Via MiXCR, TCRdb re-called the RACE reads, giving one row per CDR3 protein. Of 65,000 to 85,000 distinct CDR3 sequences listed, under 13% were seen once; the top ten hold 1.3% to 1.5%. Trimming stripped 8 bases from V and 2 bases from J, with 16 bases between. The CDR3 sequence is 15 residues long. Per germline, CDR1 MNHEY and CDR2 SVGEGT. Time point given: patch test 1, 2 weeks after DPC sensitization. Treatment here: therapeutic diphenylcyclopropenone sensitization with weekly scalp DPC.

The chain recombines TRBV6-2 or TRBV6-3 with TRBJ2-4; a possible D gene is TRBD1 (7 bases). Sequencing used whole blood, obtained in connection with sensitization to the hapten diphenylcyclopropenone (DPC). This TCR came from a woman aged 50 to 65 with alopecia areata. Some clones in this sample may be carry-over from other donors' samples. In DNA form, the CDR3 reads TGTGCCAGCGGGGCGGGACAGCGGACCAAAAACATTCAGTACTTC. It is translated as CASGAGQRTKNIQYF.